Below, 19 T cell receptor beta chains from the same sample are listed, as sequenced in a study of OX40 agonist ivuxolimab in advanced cancers. Assay: immunoSEQ multiplex PCR; the TCRdb copy retains only in-frame clones and omits some. The profile covers tens of thousands of clones, with roughly 90% appearing a single time and 0.35% to 0.45% taken by the ten largest. Sequenced here: CD4+ or CD8+ T cells sorted from blood, sampled in a trial of the OX40 agonist ivuxolimab. The receptors here all came from an adult with an advanced solid tumor such as melanoma, head and neck, liver or kidney cancer.

This clone was observed once. The gene calls are TRBV7-9 and TRBJ1-2, with 7 bases fitting TRBD1. The length of the CDR3 is 13 residues. Germline CDR1 and CDR2: SEHNR and FQNEAQ (reference sequence). V dropped 5 bases and J dropped 7; count of bases not matched to a gene: 7. CDR3 loop: CASSRMTGFGYTF. CDR3 coding DNA: TGTGCCAGCAGCCGCATGACAGGGTTTGGCTACACCTTC. Drawing the rest from reference TRBV7-9 and TRBJ1-2, the complete variable domain is DTGVSQNPRHKITKRGQNVTFRCDPISEHNRLYWYRQTLGQGPEFLTYFQNEAQLEKSRLLSDRFSAERPKGSFSTLEIQRTEQGDSAMYLCASSRMTGFGYTFGSGTRLTVV.

V gene TRBV18 combines with J gene TRBJ2-3; D is perhaps TRBD1 (6 bases). Germline CDR1 and CDR2: KGHSH and LQKENI. The V end was cut by 0 bases, the J end by 2 bases, with 12 bases between. The CDR3 has 16 amino acids. The CDR3, as DNA: TGTGCCAGCTCACCACCAATAGGGGGTCCCACAGATACGCAGTATTTT. The encoded protein is CASSPPIGGPTDTQYF.

The gene calls are TRBV5-1 and TRBJ2-7, with a weak D call TRBD1 (6 bases). The germline V and J ends were trimmed by 2 bases and 6 bases, with 12 bases remaining between them. This CDR3 spans 13 amino acids. Germline values: CDR1 SGHRS, CDR2 YFSETQ. DNA for the CDR3: TGCGCCAGCAGCTTAGAGCAGGGGTTCGAGCAGTACTTC. This codes for CASSLEQGFEQYF.

The J gene is TRBJ2-1, the V gene TRBV18; 8 bases align to TRBD1. Looked up from germline, CDR1 is KGHSH and CDR2 is LQKENI. CDR3 length: 14 amino acids. With 6 bases clipped from V and 4 bases from J, the junction kept 5 bases outside the gene matches. In nucleotides, the CDR3 is TGTGCCAGCTCCGAACAGGGGGTGTACAATGAGCAGTTCTTC. It codes for CASSEQGVYNEQFF.

The rearrangement joins TRBV5-1 to TRBJ2-1; TRBD1 aligns across 10 bases. The germline V gene encodes CDR1 SGHRS and CDR2 YFSETQ. With V trimmed by 4 bases and J by 5 bases, 9 bases remained unmatched. The CDR3 length is 16 residues. CDR3 nucleotide sequence: TGCGCCAGCAGCCCATATCCCGGGACAGGGGACAATGAGCAGTTCTTC. Protein product: CASSPYPGTGDNEQFF.

The chain links TRBV11-2 to TRBJ1-3; D uncertain. The CDR3 totals 18 residues. Trimming removed 2 bases from V and 4 bases from J, with 21 bases in between. Germline CDR1 is SGHAT and CDR2 is FQNNGV. The CDR3 protein is CASSLPAGGLSAGNTIYF. The CDR3 DNA is TGTGCCAGCAGCTTACCGGCAGGAGGTTTATCTGCCGGAAACACCATATATTTT.

The rearrangement links TRBV19 to TRBJ2-7, with TRBD1 matching over 9 bases. The CDR3 runs 18 residues. V lost 5 bases, J lost 0 bases, and 14 bases stayed unmatched. Germline V CDR1 and CDR2: LNHDA, SQIVND (reference sequence). This CDR3 reads CASSPRGGTGPSSYEQYF. The CDR3 coding sequence is TGTGCCAGTAGTCCCAGGGGCGGGACAGGGCCCAGCTCCTACGAGCAGTACTTC. The full variable domain, rest sourced from reference TRBV19 and TRBJ2-7, is DGGITQSPKYLFRKEGQNVTLSCEQNLNHDAMYWYRQDPGQGLRLIYYSQIVNDFQKGDIAEGYSVSREKKESFPLTVTSAQKNPTAFYLCASSPRGGTGPSSYEQYFGPGTRLTVT.

The DNA of the CDR3 is TGCGCCAGCAGCCAAGTCCTGGGACAGGCCTATGGCTACACCTTC. Residues: CASSQVLGQAYGYTF. J is TRBJ1-2 and V is TRBV4-3; 8 bases are shared with TRBD1. The CDR3 totals 15 residues. With 1 base clipped from V and 4 bases from J, the junction kept 5 bases outside the gene matches. CDR1 and CDR2 from the germline V gene are LGHNA and YSLEER.

This clone was counted once. This sequence joins TRBV29-1 and TRBJ1-5; maybe TRBD1 (6 bases). The CDR3 totals 14 residues. Germline assignment: CDR1 SQVTM and CDR2 ANQGSEA. V was pared by 4 bases and J by 4 bases, with 14 bases between. CDR3 region: CSVAEHRDNQPQHF. Here the CDR3 DNA reads TGCAGCGTTGCCGAACACAGGGATAATCAGCCCCAGCATTTT. The full variable domain, rest sourced from reference TRBV29-1 and TRBJ1-5, is SAVISQKPSRDICQRGTSLTIQCQVDSQVTMMFWYRQQPGQSLTLIATANQGSEATYESGFVIDKFPISRPNLTFSTLTVSNMSPEDSSIYLCSVAEHRDNQPQHFGDGTRLSIL.

The rearrangement joins TRBV5-4 to TRBJ2-3; TRBD2 matches at 10 bases. Germline-derived CDR1 and CDR2 are SGHNT and YYREEE (reference sequence). This CDR3 region has 16 residues. Trimming cost V 0 bases and J 4 bases; bases outside gene matches: 5. The CDR3 coding sequence is TGTGCCAGCAGCTTGGTAGGCCTAGCGGGAGCAGATACGCAGTATTTT. Its translation: CASSLVGLAGADTQYF.

The CDR3 DNA reads as TGTGCCAGCAGCGTTCAGGGGGGTCTCTCTGGGGCCAACGTCCTGACTTTC. Amino acid sequence: CASSVQGGLSGANVLTF. The chain uses TRBV7-2 and TRBJ2-6, with D perhaps TRBD1 (7 bases). Germline CDR1 reads SGHTA; CDR2 reads FQGNSA. The CDR3 is 17 amino acids. V was clipped by 5 bases and J by 0 bases, with 14 bases between them.

The chain is built from TRBV6-6 and TRBJ1-4; D not resolved. Germline V lookup: CDR1 MNHNY, CDR2 SVGAGI (reference sequence). V dropped 11 bases and J dropped 0 bases, with 10 bases sitting between them. The CDR3 totals 13 residues. The CDR3 region has the DNA TGTGCCGTTCAGGATCCAACTAATGAAAAACTGTTTTTT. This gives the protein CAVQDPTNEKLFF.

The chain combines TRBV6-7 with TRBJ2-7; D call uncertain. TRBV6-7 is an ORF; its function is uncertain. The CDR3 covers 18 residues. V lost 0 bases and J lost 0, with 18 bases in between. The CDR3 sequence: CASSYSTVETVNSYEQYF. The CDR3 DNA reads as TGTGCCAGCAGTTACTCTACCGTGGAAACAGTGAACTCCTACGAGCAGTACTTC.

V usage is TRBV7-2 and J usage is TRBJ2-5; D gene uncertain. From germline, CDR1 is SGHTA and CDR2 FQGNSA. CDR3 length: 15 residues. The V gene lost 4 bases and the J gene lost 3 bases, with 15 bases spanning the gap. The CDR3: CASSSLPPGEETQYF. The CDR3 DNA sequence: TGTGCCAGCAGCTCGTTGCCCCCGGGCGAAGAGACCCAGTACTTC. Together with reference TRBV7-2 and TRBJ2-5, the CDR3 gives the full variable domain: GAGVSQSPSNKVTEKGKDVELRCDPISGHTALYWYRQSLGQGLEFLIYFQGNSAPDKSGLPSDRFSAERTGGSVSTLTIQRTQQEDSAVYLCASSSLPPGEETQYFGPGTRLLVL.

This clone was seen a few times. This chain links TRBV7-9 with TRBJ1-1; D perhaps matches TRBD1 (5 bases). The CDR3 has 14 amino acids. The germline V gene has CDR1 SEHNR and CDR2 FQNEAQ (reference sequence). The V end was cut by 5 bases, the J end by 0 bases, with 10 bases between. CDR3 protein: CASSKTAMNTEAFF. The CDR3 DNA sequence: TGTGCCAGCAGCAAGACAGCCATGAACACTGAAGCTTTCTTT.

The rearrangement links TRBV7-2 to TRBJ1-1; D is unresolved. The CDR3 runs 15 residues. CDR1 SGHTA and CDR2 FQGNSA come from the germline V gene. Trimming shortened V by 5 bases and J by 0 bases, and 13 bases separated the two germline ends. This chain's CDR3 is CASSPTAVMNTEAFF. The CDR3 nucleotides are TGTGCCAGCAGCCCGACCGCAGTCATGAACACTGAAGCTTTCTTT.

The chain joins TRBV5-1 to TRBJ2-5; tentatively, D is TRBD2 (7 bases). This CDR3 is 17 amino acids long. CDR1 and CDR2 (germline): SGHRS, YFSETQ. Trimming removed 3 bases at V and 5 bases at J, with 23 bases between. CDR3 protein: CASSSSLPGGGSETQYF. As DNA, the CDR3 is TGCGCCAGCAGCTCCTCCCTCCCGGGGGGCGGTTCGGAGACCCAGTACTTC.

V usage is TRBV30 and J usage is TRBJ2-7; TRBD2 matches 8 bases. The CDR3 spans 16 residues. CDR1 and CDR2 (germline): GTSNPN, SVGIG (reference sequence). V was clipped by 2 bases and J by 2 bases; unmatched bases: 11. CDR3 loop: CAWSPPVAGGTYEQYF. Written as DNA, the CDR3 is TGTGCCTGGAGTCCACCTGTGGCGGGGGGTACCTACGAGCAGTACTTC.

V gene TRBV11-2 combines with J gene TRBJ2-4; D possibly corresponds to TRBD1 (5 bases). Trimming took off 5 bases at V and 0 bases at J, with 11 bases between the two ends. CDR3 length: 15 residues. Germline CDR1 and CDR2: SGHAT and FQNNGV. CDR3 nucleotide sequence: TGTGCCAGCAGCGAACCAGGGCTAGCCAAAAACATTCAGTACTTC. It translates to CASSEPGLAKNIQYF.